Listed below are T cell receptor beta chains from one sample, sequenced in a study of control samples from healthy donors and cancer patients. Generated by immunoSEQ multiplex PCR, the TCRdb table keeps only in-frame clones and is missing some. The table shows 100,000 to 150,000 clones, with roughly 92% occurring only once. Sequencing input: blood. These receptors originate from a man aged 18 to 35 in good health. Both conserved end residues are part of each CDR3. A D gene is named only where the DNA matches it firmly. The listing skips clone size in some rows; elsewhere it reads once, few, many or a size class.

D	size	J	V	CDR3	DNA
.	few	TRBJ2-3	TRBV28	CASSSTDTQYF	TGTGCCAGCAGCTCCACAGATACGCAGTATTTT
.	few	TRBJ1-2	TRBV3-1/TRBV3-2	CASSQDRGVGGPDYGYTF	TGTGCCAGCAGCCAAGATCGGGGGGTAGGGGGGCCCGACTATGGCTACACCTTC
.	few	TRBJ2-1	TRBV7-9	CASSVQGGNEQFF	TGTGCCAGCAGCGTACAAGGGGGCAATGAGCAGTTCTTC
.	.	TRBJ2-5	TRBV5-6	CASSLAPDSGAETQYF	TGTGCCAGCAGCTTAGCTCCTGATTCAGGGGCAGAGACCCAGTACTTC
.	.	TRBJ2-5	TRBV3-1/TRBV3-2	CASSQGVRETQYF	TGTGCCAGCAGCCAAGGAGTACGGGAGACCCAGTACTTC
TRBD2	.	TRBJ2-5	TRBV7-2	CASSLNSGGAKTQYF	TGTGCCAGCAGCTTAAATAGCGGGGGGGCGAAGACCCAGTACTTC
TRBD1	.	TRBJ1-1	TRBV4-1	CASSRAPGTDPLFMNTEAFF	TGCGCCAGCAGTCGAGCGCCTGGGACAGACCCGTTATTCATGAACACTGAAGCTTTCTTT
.	.	TRBJ2-1	TRBV11-2	CASSSSGSPYNEQFF	TGTGCCAGCAGCTCCTCAGGGTCACCCTACAATGAGCAGTTCTTC
TRBD1	.	TRBJ1-4	TRBV6-1	CASSEGPGGEKLFF	TGTGCCAGCAGTGAAGGGCCAGGGGGCGAAAAACTGTTTTTT
.	.	TRBJ2-3	TRBV5-4	CASSLPAGFSTDTQYF	TGTGCCAGCAGCTTGCCAGCGGGTTTTTCCACAGATACGCAGTATTTT
TRBD1	.	TRBJ1-6	TRBV7-9	CASSERWDSNNSPLHF	TGTGCCAGCAGCGAAAGGTGGGACAGCAATAATTCACCCCTCCACTTT
TRBD2	.	TRBJ2-3	TRBV29-1	CSVGLAGGSTDTQYF	TGCAGCGTTGGACTAGCGGGGGGAAGCACAGATACGCAGTATTTT
.	.	TRBJ2-7	TRBV28	CASKPEGRSYEQYF	TGTGCCAGCAAACCTGAGGGCAGATCCTACGAGCAGTACTTC
.	.	TRBJ1-1	TRBV2	CASNPEVETEAFF	TGTGCCAGCAACCCCGAGGTGGAAACTGAAGCTTTCTTT
.	.	TRBJ1-5	TRBV19	CASGELAMGNQPQHF	TGTGCCTCGGGAGAGCTGGCAATGGGCAATCAGCCCCAGCATTTT